This passage covers 32 T cell receptor beta chains from one sample sequenced in a study of blood T cell repertoires in COVID-19. Repertoires were generated with immunoSEQ multiplex PCR, while TCRdb's copy carries only in-frame clones and drops some. The sample lists 150,000 or so clones, approximately 80% seen once, with less than 3.5% in the top ten. The specimen was peripheral blood. The origin of the receptors is a woman between 55 and 75 years old with acute or convalescent COVID-19.

The rearrangement joins TRBV11-2 to TRBJ2-1; possibly TRBD1 for D (6 bases). V was clipped by 1 base and J by 6 bases, with 13 bases between them. The CDR3 extends over 15 amino acids. Per the germline V gene, CDR1 is SGHAT and CDR2 is FQNNGV. This CDR3 reads CASSLVGAGVNEQFF. DNA of the CDR3: TGTGCCAGCAGCTTAGTGGGCGCAGGGGTCAATGAGCAGTTCTTC.

The chain's CDR3 is CASSVVDRSLGYGYTF. CDR3 nucleotide sequence: TGTGCCAGCAGCGTAGTTGACAGGTCCTTGGGCTATGGCTACACCTTC. The genes are TRBV9 and TRBJ1-2; the D gene is possibly TRBD1 (6 bases). Trimming pared 0 bases from V and 4 bases from J, leaving 16 bases between. CDR1 and CDR2 (germline): SGDLS, YYNGEE. The CDR3 has 16 residues.

As concerns this clone: One end of the junction does not line up with germline, which may come from a read error. The CDR3 sequence: CASSYSSGRRSF. In DNA, the CDR3 is TGTGCCAGCAGTTACTCGAGCGGAAGAAGGTCCTTC. The chain combines TRBV6-5 with TRBJ1-2; D gene uncertain. Germline values: CDR1 MNHEY, CDR2 SVGAGI. The CDR3 runs 12 residues.

V gene TRBV6-2 or TRBV6-3 combines with J gene TRBJ1-1, with 8 bases identical to TRBD1. With 5 bases clipped from V and 1 base from J, the junction kept 12 bases outside the gene matches. This CDR3 region has 17 residues. Looked up from germline, CDR1 is MNHEY and CDR2 is SVGEGT. The CDR3 nucleotides are TGTGCCAGCAGTAGGGGAAAGACAGGGGCAGGGAACACTGAAGCTTTCTTT. It codes for CASSRGKTGAGNTEAFF.

This clone has a handful of counts. The V and J genes are TRBV4-2 and TRBJ2-7, with 8 bases fitting TRBD2. The CDR3 extends over 15 amino acids. Trimming removed 0 bases from V and 4 bases from J; junction bases left unmatched: 5. Germline CDR1 reads LGHNA; CDR2 reads YNFKEQ. CDR3 amino acids: CASSQELPGGYEQYF. CDR3 nucleotides: TGTGCCAGCAGCCAAGAACTTCCGGGAGGGTACGAGCAGTACTTC.

The chain couples TRBV19 to TRBJ2-1, with 10 bases that match TRBD2. The CDR3 contains 15 residues. Germline CDR1 and CDR2: LNHDA and SQIVND (reference sequence). J lost 4 bases, V lost 4 bases, and 4 bases had no gene match. The CDR3: CASSKSGGAYNEQFF. In nucleotides, the CDR3 is TGTGCCAGTAGTAAGAGCGGGGGGGCTTACAATGAGCAGTTCTTC.

V gene TRBV12-3 or TRBV12-4 combines with J gene TRBJ1-1, with no clear D. This CDR3 region has 13 residues. Trimming shortened V by 3 bases and J by 0 bases, and 5 bases separated the two germline ends. Here the CDR3 DNA reads TGTGCCAGCAGTTTTCAGGTGAACACTGAAGCTTTCTTT. Amino acids: CASSFQVNTEAFF.

The rearrangement links TRBV18 to TRBJ2-7, with TRBD2 identical over 7 bases. With 2 bases clipped from V and 9 bases from J, the junction kept 19 bases outside the gene matches. CDR1 and CDR2 (germline): KGHSH, LQKENI. The CDR3 sequence is 17 residues long. Here the CDR3 DNA reads TGTGCCAGCTCACCATTCTCTTCGGACTCTATAGGCGGGGGGCAGTACTTC. The encoded protein is CASSPFSSDSIGGGQYF.

The rearrangement joins TRBV7-3 to TRBJ2-1; 7 nucleotides agree with TRBD1. Germline V gene data show CDR1 as SGHTA and CDR2 as FQGTGA. The CDR3 covers 15 residues. Trimming removed 2 bases from V and 2 bases from J; junction bases left unmatched: 3. CDR3 DNA: TGTGCCAGCAGCTTATTGGGGACAGCCTACAATGAGCAGTTCTTC. Amino acid sequence: CASSLLGTAYNEQFF. Looking up the rest from reference TRBV7-3 and TRBJ2-1 gives the full variable domain: GAGVSQTPSNKVTEKGKYVELRCDPISGHTALYWYRQSLGQGPEFLIYFQGTGAADDSGLPNDRFFAVRPEGSVSTLKIQRTERGDSAVYLCASSLLGTAYNEQFFGPGTRLTVL.

This sequence joins TRBV4-2 and TRBJ2-7; 9 nucleotides align to TRBD1. The CDR3 has 16 amino acids. J gave up 0 bases and V 3 bases, and 6 bases lay outside the gene matches. Germline-derived CDR1 and CDR2 are LGHNA and YNFKEQ. Here the CDR3 DNA reads TGTGCCAGCAGCCAGGGGGACAGGGATCCCTCCTACGAGCAGTACTTC. This encodes CASSQGDRDPSYEQYF.

V usage is TRBV12-5 and J usage is TRBJ2-2, with 9 positions matching TRBD2. CDR1 is LGHNT, CDR2 FRNRAP, per germline. This CDR3 contains 15 residues. Trimming took 6 bases from V and 7 from J; bases not matched to a gene: 9. Here the CDR3 reads CASGWVSGGIGELFF. The CDR3 nucleotides are TGTGCTAGTGGGTGGGTTAGCGGGGGCATCGGGGAGCTGTTTTTT.

A few counts support this clone. The rearrangement joins TRBV20-1 to TRBJ1-1; D remains unclear. V lost 0 bases to trimming and J lost 10 bases, with 9 bases between them. The CDR3 consists of 11 residues. Germline V CDR1 and CDR2: DFQATT, SNEGSKA (reference sequence). As DNA, the CDR3 is TGCAGTGCTAGAGAGGGCTCAGTAGCTTTCTTT. Translating gives CSAREGSVAFF.

This clone showed up just a few times. The chain employs TRBV19 and TRBJ1-5; 8 positions match TRBD1. Trimming cost V 0 bases and J 11 bases; bases outside gene matches: 9. CDR1 and CDR2 (germline): LNHDA, SQIVND (reference sequence). This CDR3 contains 15 residues. DNA of the CDR3: TGTGCCAGTAGTATAGATCCCGGACAGGGTGGATCCCAGCATTTT. Protein: CASSIDPGQGGSQHF.

The chain uses TRBV14 and TRBJ1-5, with a possible D match to TRBD1 (6 bases). The germline V gene has CDR1 SGHDN and CDR2 FVKESK. V lost 2 bases and J 3 bases, leaving 11 bases between the germline ends. The CDR3 is made up of 15 amino acids. The CDR3 region has the DNA TGTGCCAGCAGCCAATCGGGGGGCACCAATCAGCCCCAGCATTTT. Its translation: CASSQSGGTNQPQHF.

This clone was seen only a few times. The chain employs TRBV5-4 and TRBJ1-1, with TRBD1 matching 7 bases. The V segment lost 4 bases and the J segment 1 base; nucleotides outside the gene matches: 10. CDR3 size: 16 residues. Germline V lookup: CDR1 SGHNT, CDR2 YYREEE (reference sequence). CDR3 DNA: TGTGCCAGCAGCGGCGGCACAGGGGCAGGGAACACTGAAGCTTTCTTT. Translated: CASSGGTGAGNTEAFF. Filled out from reference TRBV5-4 and TRBJ1-1, the complete variable domain reads ETGVTQSPTHLIKTRGQQVTLRCSSQSGHNTVSWYQQALGQGPQFIFQYYREEENGRGNFPPRFSGLQFPNYSSELNVNALELDDSALYLCASSGGTGAGNTEAFFGQGTRLTVV.

V is TRBV18 and J is TRBJ2-2, with D perhaps TRBD1 (6 bases). With 1 base removed from V and 0 bases from J, the gap between germline ends came to 12 bases. CDR3 length: 17 residues. Germline values: CDR1 KGHSH, CDR2 LQKENI. DNA of the CDR3: TGTGCCAGCTCACCACAGGCAGGGGCTTCGAACACCGGGGAGCTGTTTTTT. Translated: CASSPQAGASNTGELFF.

The V gene is TRBV6-1, the J gene TRBJ2-7; no clear D gene. V dropped 3 bases and J dropped 1 base, with 7 bases sitting between them. In germline, CDR1 is MNHNS, CDR2 SASEGT. This CDR3 has 13 residues. The CDR3 loop reads CASSDFQSYEQYF. The DNA of the CDR3 is TGTGCCAGCAGTGATTTCCAGTCCTACGAGCAGTACTTC.

The V call is TRBV11-2, the J call TRBJ2-1; D might be TRBD2 (6 bases). This CDR3 is built from 12 residues. Germline-derived CDR1 and CDR2 are SGHAT and FQNNGV. V lost 5 bases and J 11 bases, leaving 13 bases between the germline ends. In DNA form, the CDR3 reads TGTGCCAGCAGCGTAGGTCGGGGGAAGCAGTTCTTC. Translated, it gives CASSVGRGKQFF.

The chain uses TRBV5-1 and TRBJ1-5; possible D gene TRBD1, 6 bases. V was clipped by 4 bases and J by 3 bases, with 11 bases between them. The CDR3 is made up of 14 amino acids. Germline assignment: CDR1 SGHRS and CDR2 YFSETQ. CDR3 DNA sequence: TGCGCCAGCAGCGCCGGGGACACCAATCAGCCCCAGCATTTT. Encoded protein: CASSAGDTNQPQHF.

This sequence joins TRBV7-9 and TRBJ1-2; 10 bases agree with TRBD1. CDR1 and CDR2 from the germline V gene are SEHNR and FQNEAQ (reference sequence). This CDR3 region has 17 residues. The V segment lost 3 bases and the J segment 3 bases; nucleotides outside the gene matches: 10. The CDR3 sequence: CASSFGQGVPGDYGYTF. The CDR3 DNA sequence: TGTGCCAGCAGCTTTGGACAGGGGGTGCCTGGGGACTATGGCTACACCTTC.

This chain joins TRBV4-3 and TRBJ1-6, with D possibly being TRBD1 (5 bases). The CDR3 contains 15 residues. V lost 0 bases, J lost 9 bases, and 12 bases lay in between. CDR1 is LGHNA and CDR2 is YSLEER in the germline V gene. The chain's CDR3 is CASSQEGGIGSPLHF. The CDR3 nucleotides read TGCGCCAGCAGCCAAGAGGGGGGGATAGGTTCACCCCTCCACTTT.

The chain links TRBV5-1 to TRBJ1-4; 7 bases fit TRBD1. The V gene's germline CDR1 is SGHRS and CDR2 YFSETQ. Trimming took 4 bases from V and 7 from J; bases not matched to a gene: 10. This CDR3 has 15 amino acids. CDR3 in DNA: TGCGCCAGCAGCCGTACAGGGGATGTGGGTGAAAAACTGTTTTTT. The encoded protein is CASSRTGDVGEKLFF.

The V and J genes are TRBV5-6 and TRBJ2-7, with 9 bases fitting TRBD1. The CDR3 extends over 14 amino acids. After removal of 4 bases from V and 3 bases from J, the junction contained 5 bases not matched to a gene. Germline CDR1 is SGHDT and CDR2 is YYEEEE. In nucleotides, the CDR3 is TGTGCCAGCAGCCCGGGGACAGGGCGCTACGAGCAGTACTTC. It specifies CASSPGTGRYEQYF.

V gene TRBV5-5 combines with J gene TRBJ1-1; D unclear. The CDR3 is made up of 18 amino acids. Germline V CDR1 and CDR2: SGHKS, YYEKEE (reference sequence). Trimming removed 0 bases at V and 1 base at J, with 19 bases between. The CDR3 loop is CASSLALEYLAQNTEAFF. The DNA of the CDR3 is TGTGCCAGCAGCTTGGCCTTGGAGTACCTAGCTCAGAACACTGAAGCTTTCTTT.

V is TRBV11-2 and J is TRBJ2-2, with D maybe TRBD1 (6 bases). In germline, CDR1 is SGHAT, CDR2 FQNNGV. This CDR3 comprises 14 residues. V was cut by 2 bases and J by 10 bases, with 14 bases left in between. The CDR3 DNA is TGTGCCAGCAGCTTACCAAGACAGGTCCCGGAGCTGTTTTTT. Translating it yields CASSLPRQVPELFF.

The chain has TRBV19 and TRBJ2-1, with D hard to call. Germline V gene lookup returns CDR1 LNHDA and CDR2 SQIVND (reference sequence). The CDR3 loop spans 14 amino acids. Trimming cost V 3 bases and J 4 bases, with 10 bases left between them. The CDR3, as DNA: TGTGCCAGTAGTATTCAACAGATTTACAATGAGCAGTTCTTC. Its protein product is CASSIQQIYNEQFF.

This chain joins TRBV12-5 and TRBJ1-5, with 7 bases identical to TRBD1. With 7 bases clipped from V and 5 bases from J, the junction kept 8 bases outside the gene matches. This CDR3 is 14 amino acids long. The germline gives CDR1 LGHNT, CDR2 FRNRAP. As DNA, the CDR3 is TGTGCTAGTGCTCGGGACAGCCCTTATCAGCCCCAGCATTTT. The encoded protein is CASARDSPYQPQHF.

This sequence joins TRBV5-4 and TRBJ1-1; possibly TRBD1 for D (6 bases). Trimming removed 1 base at V and 0 bases at J, with 10 bases between. The CDR3 contains 15 residues. Germline CDR1 is SGHNT and CDR2 is YYREEE (reference sequence). The CDR3 sequence: CASSLRSGVNTEAFF. The CDR3 region has the DNA TGTGCCAGCAGCTTGCGATCAGGGGTGAACACTGAAGCTTTCTTT.

This chain uses TRBV5-4 with TRBJ1-2; 8 nucleotides line up with TRBD1. The CDR3 spans 15 residues. Germline V gene data show CDR1 as SGHNT and CDR2 as YYREEE (reference sequence). Germline trimming cut 0 bases from V and 4 bases from J; bases unmatched to any gene: 5. Here the CDR3 reads CASSLAQGAGYGYTF. The CDR3 region has the DNA TGTGCCAGCAGCTTGGCCCAGGGGGCGGGCTATGGCTACACCTTC.

The chain couples TRBV7-2 to TRBJ2-5, with D uncertain. CDR1 is SGHTA and CDR2 is FQGNSA in the germline V gene. The CDR3 is made up of 15 amino acids. Deletions cut 3 bases from V and 4 bases from J, with 15 bases between. The CDR3 coding sequence is TGTGCCAGCAGCTTTAATAGTTTGAGATCAGAGACCCAGTACTTC. Translated, it gives CASSFNSLRSETQYF.

V and J are TRBV24-1 and TRBJ2-3; 14 nucleotides match TRBD2. J gave up 5 bases and V 3 bases, and 12 bases lay outside the gene matches. CDR3 length equals 19 residues. Germline lookup yields CDR1 KGHDR and CDR2 SFDVKD. CDR3 sequence: CATSDLGLTSGGAGDTQYF. In DNA, the CDR3 is TGTGCCACCAGTGATCTAGGTTTGACTAGCGGGGGGGCCGGAGATACGCAGTATTTT.

This chain links TRBV2 with TRBJ1-6; perhaps TRBD1 as D (6 bases). Trimming removed 5 bases at V and 6 bases at J, with 14 bases between. The CDR3 loop spans 15 amino acids. Germline lookup yields CDR1 SNHLY and CDR2 FYNNEI. In DNA form, the CDR3 reads TGTGCCAGCAGTCTCGGACAGACCCTTAATTCACCCCTCCACTTT. Translating it yields CASSLGQTLNSPLHF.